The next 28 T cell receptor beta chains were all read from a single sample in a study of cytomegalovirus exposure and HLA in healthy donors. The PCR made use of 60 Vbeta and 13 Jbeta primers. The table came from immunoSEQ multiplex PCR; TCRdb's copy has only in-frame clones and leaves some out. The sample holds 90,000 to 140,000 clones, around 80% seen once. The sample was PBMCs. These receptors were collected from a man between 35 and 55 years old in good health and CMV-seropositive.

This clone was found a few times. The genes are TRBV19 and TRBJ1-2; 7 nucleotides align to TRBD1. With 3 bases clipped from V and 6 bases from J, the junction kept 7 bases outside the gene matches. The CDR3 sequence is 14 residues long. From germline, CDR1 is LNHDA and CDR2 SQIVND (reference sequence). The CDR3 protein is CASSIAGGRDGYTF. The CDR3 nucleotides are TGTGCCAGTAGTATCGCAGGGGGTCGAGATGGCTACACCTTC.

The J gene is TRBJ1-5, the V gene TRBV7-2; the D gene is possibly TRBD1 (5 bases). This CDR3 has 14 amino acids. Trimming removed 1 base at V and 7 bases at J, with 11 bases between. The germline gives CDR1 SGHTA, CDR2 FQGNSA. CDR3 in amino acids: CASSLGDYRQPQHF. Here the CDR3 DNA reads TGTGCCAGCAGCTTAGGGGACTATAGACAGCCCCAGCATTTT. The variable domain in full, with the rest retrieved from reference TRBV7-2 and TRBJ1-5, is GAGVSQSPSNKVTEKGKDVELRCDPISGHTALYWYRQSLGQGLEFLIYFQGNSAPDKSGLPSDRFSAERTGGSVSTLTIQRTQQEDSAVYLCASSLGDYRQPQHFGDGTRLSIL.

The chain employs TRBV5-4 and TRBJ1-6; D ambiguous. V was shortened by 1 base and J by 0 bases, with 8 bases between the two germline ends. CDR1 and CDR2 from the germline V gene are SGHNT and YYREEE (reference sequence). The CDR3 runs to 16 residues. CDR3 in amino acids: CASSLKRSSYNSPLHF. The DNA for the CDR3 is TGTGCCAGCAGCTTGAAACGGAGCTCCTATAATTCACCCCTCCACTTT.

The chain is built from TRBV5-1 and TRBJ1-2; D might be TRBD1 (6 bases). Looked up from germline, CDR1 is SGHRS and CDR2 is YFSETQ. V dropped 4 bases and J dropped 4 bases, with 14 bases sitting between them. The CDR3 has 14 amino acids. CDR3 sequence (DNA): TGCGCCAGCAGCCTCACGGACAGATCCTATGGCTACACCTTC. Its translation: CASSLTDRSYGYTF.

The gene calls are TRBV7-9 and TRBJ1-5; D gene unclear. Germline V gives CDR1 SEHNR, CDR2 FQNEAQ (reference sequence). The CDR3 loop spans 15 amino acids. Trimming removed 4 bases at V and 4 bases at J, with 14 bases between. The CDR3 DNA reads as TGTGCCAGCAGCTCCTCTGCCCGGGGAAATCAGCCCCAGCATTTT. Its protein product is CASSSSARGNQPQHF.

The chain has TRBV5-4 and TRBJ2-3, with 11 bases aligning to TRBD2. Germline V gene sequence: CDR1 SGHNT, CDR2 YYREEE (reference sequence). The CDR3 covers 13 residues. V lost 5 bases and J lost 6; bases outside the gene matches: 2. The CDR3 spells CASRLAGADTQYF. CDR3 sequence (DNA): TGTGCCAGCAGACTAGCGGGAGCGGATACGCAGTATTTT. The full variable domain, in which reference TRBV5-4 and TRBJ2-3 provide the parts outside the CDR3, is ETGVTQSPTHLIKTRGQQVTLRCSSQSGHNTVSWYQQALGQGPQFIFQYYREEENGRGNFPPRFSGLQFPNYSSELNVNALELDDSALYLCASRLAGADTQYFGPGTRLTVL.

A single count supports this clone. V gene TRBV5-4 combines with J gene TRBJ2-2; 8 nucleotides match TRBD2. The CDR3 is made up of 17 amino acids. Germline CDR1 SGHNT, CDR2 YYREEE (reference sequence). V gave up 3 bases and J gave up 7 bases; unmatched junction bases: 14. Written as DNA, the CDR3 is TGTGCCAGCAGCTCGGGACTAGTGGCCCGGTCGGGCGGGGAGCTGTTTTTT. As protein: CASSSGLVARSGGELFF.

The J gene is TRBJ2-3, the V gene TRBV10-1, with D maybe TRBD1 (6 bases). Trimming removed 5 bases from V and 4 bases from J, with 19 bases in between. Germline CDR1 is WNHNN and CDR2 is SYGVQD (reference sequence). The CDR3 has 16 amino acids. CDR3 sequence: CASSRQAPGEADTQYF. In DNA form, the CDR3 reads TGCGCCAGCAGTCGACAGGCCCCCGGTGAGGCAGATACGCAGTATTTT.

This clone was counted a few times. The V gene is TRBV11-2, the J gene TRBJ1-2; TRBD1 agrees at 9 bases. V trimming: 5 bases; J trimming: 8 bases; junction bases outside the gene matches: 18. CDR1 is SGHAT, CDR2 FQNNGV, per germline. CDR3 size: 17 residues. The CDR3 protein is CASSPRDRVPPKQGYTF. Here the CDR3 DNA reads TGTGCCAGCAGCCCACGGGACAGGGTACCCCCGAAGCAGGGCTACACCTTC.

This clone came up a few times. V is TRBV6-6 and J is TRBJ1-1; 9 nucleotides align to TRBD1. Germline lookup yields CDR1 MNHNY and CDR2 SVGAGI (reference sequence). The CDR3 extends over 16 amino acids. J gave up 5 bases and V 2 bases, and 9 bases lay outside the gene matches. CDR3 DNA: TGTGCCAGCAGTTACAGCCCGGACAGGGGAAGGACTGAAGCTTTCTTT. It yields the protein CASSYSPDRGRTEAFF.

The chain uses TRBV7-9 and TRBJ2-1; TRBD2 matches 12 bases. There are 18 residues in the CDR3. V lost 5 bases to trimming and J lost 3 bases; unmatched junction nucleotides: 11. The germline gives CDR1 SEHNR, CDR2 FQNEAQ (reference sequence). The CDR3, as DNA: TGTGCCAGCAGCCCGACTAGCGGGAGCCTTATCGTCTACAATGAGCAGTTCTTC. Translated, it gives CASSPTSGSLIVYNEQFF.

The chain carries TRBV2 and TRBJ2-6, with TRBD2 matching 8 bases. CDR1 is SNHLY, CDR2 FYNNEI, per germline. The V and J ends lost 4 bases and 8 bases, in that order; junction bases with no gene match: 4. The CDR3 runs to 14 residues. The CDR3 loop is CASSAGTSPNVLTF. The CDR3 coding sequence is TGTGCCAGCAGTGCCGGGACTAGTCCCAACGTCCTGACTTTC.

The CDR3 protein is CASSVGTGVGTDTQYF. The CDR3 region has the DNA TGTGCCAGCAGCGTAGGAACGGGAGTAGGTACAGATACGCAGTATTTT. V usage is TRBV9 and J usage is TRBJ2-3; D is possibly TRBD2 (6 bases). The germline CDR1 and CDR2 sequences are SGDLS and YYNGEE. The CDR3 consists of 16 residues. V lost 0 bases and J lost 3, with 14 bases in between.

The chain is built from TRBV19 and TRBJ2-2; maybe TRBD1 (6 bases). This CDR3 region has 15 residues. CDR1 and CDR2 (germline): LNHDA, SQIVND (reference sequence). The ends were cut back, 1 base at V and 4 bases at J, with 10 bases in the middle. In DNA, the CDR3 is TGTGCCAGTAGTATAGGCCAGGGGATCACCGGGGAGCTGTTTTTT. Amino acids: CASSIGQGITGELFF.

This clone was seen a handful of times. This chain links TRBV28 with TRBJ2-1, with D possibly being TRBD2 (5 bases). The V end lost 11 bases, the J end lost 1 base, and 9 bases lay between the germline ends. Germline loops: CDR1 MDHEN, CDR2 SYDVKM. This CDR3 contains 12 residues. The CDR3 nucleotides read TGTGCCTCCGGGGATTCCTACAATGAGCAGTTCTTC. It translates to CASGDSYNEQFF. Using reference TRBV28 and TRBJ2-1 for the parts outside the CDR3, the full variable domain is DVKVTQSSRYLVKRTGEKVFLECVQDMDHENMFWYRQDPGLGLRLIYFSYDVKMKEKGDIPEGYSVSREKKERFSLILESASTNQTSMYLCASGDSYNEQFFGPGTRLTVL.

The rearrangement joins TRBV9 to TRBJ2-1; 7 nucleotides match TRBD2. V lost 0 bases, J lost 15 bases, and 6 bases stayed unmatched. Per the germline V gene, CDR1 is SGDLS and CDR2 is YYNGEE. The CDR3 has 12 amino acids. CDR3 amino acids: CASSVGAGVAFF. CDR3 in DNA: TGTGCCAGCAGCGTAGGGGCGGGAGTGGCGTTCTTC.

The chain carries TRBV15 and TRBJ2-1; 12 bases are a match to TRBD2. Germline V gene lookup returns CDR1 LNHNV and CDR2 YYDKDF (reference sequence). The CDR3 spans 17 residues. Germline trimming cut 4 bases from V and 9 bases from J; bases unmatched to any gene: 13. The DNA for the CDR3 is TGTGCCACCAGCAAAAGCACTCTAGCGGGGGGGCGGGTTGAGCAGTTCTTC. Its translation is CATSKSTLAGGRVEQFF.

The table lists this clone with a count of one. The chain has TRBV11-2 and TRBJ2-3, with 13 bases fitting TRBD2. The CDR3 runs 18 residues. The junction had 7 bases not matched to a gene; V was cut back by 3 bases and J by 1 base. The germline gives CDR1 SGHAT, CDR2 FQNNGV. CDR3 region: CASSLRGTSGMGTDTQYF. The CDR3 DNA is TGTGCCAGCAGCTTGAGAGGGACTAGCGGGATGGGCACAGATACGCAGTATTTT. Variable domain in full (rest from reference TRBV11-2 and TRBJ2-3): EAGVAQSPRYKIIEKRQSVAFWCNPISGHATLYWYQQILGQGPKLLIQFQNNGVVDDSQLPKDRFSAERLKGVDSTLKIQPAKLEDSAVYLCASSLRGTSGMGTDTQYFGPGTRLTVL.

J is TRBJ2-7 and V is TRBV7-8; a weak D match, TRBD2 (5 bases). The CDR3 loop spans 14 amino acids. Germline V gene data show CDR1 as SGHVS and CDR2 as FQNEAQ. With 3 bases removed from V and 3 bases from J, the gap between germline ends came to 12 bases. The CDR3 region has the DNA TGTGCCAGCAGCTTGACTACGAAGAGCTACGAGCAGTACTTC. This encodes CASSLTTKSYEQYF.

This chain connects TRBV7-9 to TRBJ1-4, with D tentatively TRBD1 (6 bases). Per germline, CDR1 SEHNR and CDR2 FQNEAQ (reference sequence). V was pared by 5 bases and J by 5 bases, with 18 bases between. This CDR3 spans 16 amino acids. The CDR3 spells CASSRQQGTGNEKLFF. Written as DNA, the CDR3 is TGTGCCAGCAGCCGACAACAGGGAACGGGAAATGAAAAACTGTTTTTT.

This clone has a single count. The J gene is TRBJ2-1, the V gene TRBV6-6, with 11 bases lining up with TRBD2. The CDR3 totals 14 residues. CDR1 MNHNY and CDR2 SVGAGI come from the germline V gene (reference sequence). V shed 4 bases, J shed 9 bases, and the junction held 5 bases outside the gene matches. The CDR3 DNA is TGTGCCAGCAGTTTGACTAGCGGGGTGTTTGAGCAGTTCTTC. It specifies CASSLTSGVFEQFF.

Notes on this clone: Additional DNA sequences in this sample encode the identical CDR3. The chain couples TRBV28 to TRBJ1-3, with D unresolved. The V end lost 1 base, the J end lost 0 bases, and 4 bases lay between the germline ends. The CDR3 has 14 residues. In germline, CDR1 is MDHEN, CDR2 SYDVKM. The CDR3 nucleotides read TGTGCCAGCAGTTTATACAGCTCTGGAAACACCATATATTTT. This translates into CASSLYSSGNTIYF.

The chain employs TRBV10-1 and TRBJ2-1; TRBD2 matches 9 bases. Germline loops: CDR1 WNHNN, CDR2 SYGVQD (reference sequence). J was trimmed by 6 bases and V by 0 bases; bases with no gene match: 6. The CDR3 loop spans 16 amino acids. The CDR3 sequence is CASSESLAGDLNEQFF. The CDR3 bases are TGCGCCAGCAGTGAGTCCTTAGCGGGAGATCTCAATGAGCAGTTCTTC.

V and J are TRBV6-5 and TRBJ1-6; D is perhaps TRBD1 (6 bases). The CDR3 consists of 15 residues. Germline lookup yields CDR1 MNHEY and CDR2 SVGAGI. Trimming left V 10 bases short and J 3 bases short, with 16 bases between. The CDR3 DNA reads TGTGCCAACAGCGCAGGGGCAGACTATAATTCACCCCTCCACTTT. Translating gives CANSAGADYNSPLHF.

CDR3 in DNA: TGTGCCAGCAGTTCTGGGGGGGATGGCTACACCTTC. This translates into CASSSGGDGYTF. The rearrangement uses TRBV6-8 and TRBJ1-2; D possibly corresponds to TRBD1 (5 bases). This CDR3 has 12 residues. V lost 4 bases and J 6 bases, leaving 9 bases between the germline ends. Looked up from germline, CDR1 is MNHGY and CDR2 is SAAAGT.

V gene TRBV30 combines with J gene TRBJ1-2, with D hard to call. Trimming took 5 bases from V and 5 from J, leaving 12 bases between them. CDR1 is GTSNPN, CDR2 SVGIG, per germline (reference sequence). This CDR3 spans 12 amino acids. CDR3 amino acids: CAWADEGYGYTF. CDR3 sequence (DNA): TGTGCCTGGGCTGACGAGGGATATGGCTACACCTTC. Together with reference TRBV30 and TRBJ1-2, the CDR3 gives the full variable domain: SQTIHQWPATLVQPVGSPLSLECTVEGTSNPNLYWYRQAAGRGLQLLFYSVGIGQISSEVPQNLSASRPQDRQFILSSKKLLLSDSGFYLCAWADEGYGYTFGSGTRLTVV.

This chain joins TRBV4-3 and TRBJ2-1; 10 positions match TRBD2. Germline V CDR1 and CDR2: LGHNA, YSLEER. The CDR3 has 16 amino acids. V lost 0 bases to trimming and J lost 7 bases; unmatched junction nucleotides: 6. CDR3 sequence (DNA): TGCGCCAGCAGCCAAGAGATAGCGGGGGGCGTAAATGAGCAGTTCTTC. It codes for CASSQEIAGGVNEQFF.

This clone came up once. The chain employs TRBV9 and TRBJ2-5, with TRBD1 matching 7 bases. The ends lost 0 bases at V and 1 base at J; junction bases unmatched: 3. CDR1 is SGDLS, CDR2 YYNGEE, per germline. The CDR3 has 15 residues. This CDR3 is CASSVDEGAQETQYF. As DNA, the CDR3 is TGTGCCAGCAGCGTAGATGAGGGGGCCCAAGAGACCCAGTACTTC. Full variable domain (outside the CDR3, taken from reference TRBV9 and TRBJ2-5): DSGVTQTPKHLITATGQRVTLRCSPRSGDLSVYWYQQSLDQGLQFLIQYYNGEERAKGNILERFSAQQFPDLHSELNLSSLELGDSALYFCASSVDEGAQETQYFGPGTRLLVL.